One T cell receptor (beta chain) is described in this entry. The antigen this receptor binds is unknown. No quality values exist for individual bases; no much larger clone is one base distant. This record comes from a study of blood T cells in healthy people across ages (dated by TCRdb to between 2015 and 2016). Regarding the complete study: In model experiments, template switching captured roughly one uniquely barcoded TCR beta cDNA molecule for every two T cells. The study analyzed two additional independent replicas of 1 million unique cDNA reads from the same blood draw for two donors, one aged 18 to 30 and one aged 80 or older. Age-related changes in TCR beta repertoire diversity were measured in the study by deep sequencing normalized with unique cDNA molecular identifiers. Four age groups were formed from the donors: young (average about 16 years), middle-aged (approximately 39), aged (approximately 60) and long-lived (approximately 80).

Systemically healthy Caucasian individuals from Russia, approximately 39 in total and aged about 6 to 95 years, were included as donors. Ten milliliters of peripheral blood were drawn from each donor into EDTA-treated Vacutainer tubes. Ficoll-Paque density-gradient centrifugation was used to isolate PBMCs, with at least 7 million per sample. Total RNA, at least 6 micrograms per sample, was extracted from PBMCs with Trizol reagent. Naive CD45RAhigh/CD27high T cell percentages were measured by flow cytometry on a PBMC aliquot from every donor. Trimming costs V 1 base and J 4 bases, and their ends lie 3 bases apart. From cysteine to phenylalanine, the CDR3 is 12 amino acids long. The read is trimmed to its CDR3 DNA, 36 bases read in frame from base 1. The germline V gene encodes CDR1 LGHDT and CDR2 YNNKEL (reference sequence). The library was produced with 5' RACE. The sequencing machine was an Illumina HiSeq 2500. A second PCR of roughly 7 to 11 cycles was performed with a sample-barcoded 5' primer and a J-beta primer mix. Each TCR beta cDNA molecule received a unique molecular identifier from a template-switch 5' adaptor carrying 12 random nucleotides. Each sample yielded at least 2.5 million CDR3-containing paired-end reads. The Mint cDNA synthesis kit, primed by a TRBC-specific oligonucleotide, was used to synthesize first-strand cDNA from all RNA. Following uracil-DNA glycosylase treatment, a first 18-cycle PCR with universal primers M1SS and BC2_uni_R was performed on all cDNA. Per the authors' processing: For normalization, 1 million high-quality reads, each with a distinct molecular identifier, were randomly selected from each sample. Instead of being binned into consensus sequences, reads with shared molecular identifiers were discarded. MiTCR, with a Q25 quality threshold and the strictest error-elimination algorithm, was used for CDR3 identification, clonotype clustering and error correction. Lower-bound total TCR beta diversity was estimated with a nonparametric unseen species model using Euler transformation. The raw public reads went through TCRdb reprocessing: fastp at Q25, MiXCR clone calling, in-frame beta chains kept. CDR3 protein duplicates are merged, each entry listing the most common genes and DNA. The V and J calls and clone size are TCRdb's, not the authors'. Across this sample there are hundreds of thousands of distinct CDR3 sequences, with 24% seen only once. Less than 9% of the sample goes to the ten largest clones.

Here is what the overall study found, with its caveats: The percentage of naive T cells measured by flow cytometry correlated strongly with observed TCR beta diversity. Estimates of total diversity based on one million sequenced T cells were considered lower bounds and underestimates. Compared with the aged group, the long-lived group had more naive CD4+ T cells, fewer expanded clones and increased TCR diversity, suggesting age selection. Since profiling was done on bulk unsorted PBMCs, naive and antigen-experienced compartments could not be conclusively compared. Observed TCR beta diversity per million T cells fell roughly linearly with age, and a significant reduction was already apparent by age around 40. Because donor CMV infection status was unknown, age-related changes in expanded clonotypes were potentially confounded.

These data were likewise used in another study, on T cells of mothers and their children. The second investigation adds: The donors were nine systemically healthy Caucasian individuals, made up of three mothers and their six children. cDNA synthesis used all of the extracted RNA, with approximately 1.4 ug of RNA in each 15 ul reaction. In the second PCR, sample barcodes and 2-4 random nucleotides were introduced via the M1S primer. Each mother yielded over 9 million TCR beta CDR3 reads and each child some 3 million reads. In both related and unrelated pairs, thymic selection shapes the output of TCR recombination in a similar way, with inherited differences having only a minor effect. Normalized repertoire overlap in related mother-child pairs was always slightly higher than in unrelated mother-child pairs, but the difference was never significant. Persistent microchimeric T cell clones were not detected, at a sensitivity of around 99 clones per million clonotypes. The study used deep NGS to compare TCR beta repertoires of mothers and children, seeking features distinguishing related mother-child pairs from unrelated individuals. Mothers averaged roughly 36 +/- 4 years of age and children averaged about 10 +/- 4 years. After adapter ligation with NEBNext reagents, the libraries were sequenced on Illumina HiSeq 2000 with 100+100 nt paired-end reads. To prevent cross-contamination, the mother and child libraries were prepared one month apart and sequenced in separate runs. Each donor had between roughly 500,000 and 2,200,000 distinct TCR beta clonotypes identified. Naive TCR beta clonotypes were estimated from low-frequency clonotypes matched to each donor's FACS-determined naive share, without sorting.

Recombination linked TRBV3-1 to TRBJ2-3; there is no confident call for the D gene. The clonotype comes from a boy aged 10-17 years in good health. The sample comprised blood. The nucleotide sequence is TGTGCCAGCAGCCAAGCTCCAGATACGCAGTATTTT. This codes for CASSQAPDTQYF.